This TCR beta chain came from a study of blood T cell repertoires in COVID-19. Study as a whole: PBMCs, B-cell-depleted T cells, or T cells provided the cDNA or gDNA that made up the material.

Original processing notes: Amplifying reference gene primers gave estimates of nucleated cell counts. Here immunoSEQ multiplex PCR was the method, and the copy in TCRdb shows in-frame clones only, minus some. V and J calls and clone size are given by that table; D and trimming were obtained from the DNA. The sample lists roughly 40,000 clones, approximately 90% occurring once. The V and J ends lost 3 bases and 5 bases, in that order; junction bases with no gene match: 14. Per germline, CDR1 SGHAT and CDR2 FQNNGV. This CDR3 is 18 amino acids long. The V and J genes are TRBV11-2 and TRBJ2-1; 9 nucleotides agree with TRBD2. The sequenced material came from peripheral blood. This TCR derives from a man aged 45-65 years with COVID-19, enrolled during active disease. In nucleotides, the CDR3 is TGTGCCAGCAGCTTCCTCAAAAACCCGGGACTAGCTAACAATGAGCAGTTCTTC. This sequence encodes CASSFLKNPGLANNEQFF.